What follows are 2 T cell receptor beta chains derived from one specimen sequenced in a study of T cell clones after liver transplantation. Repertoires were generated with immunoSEQ multiplex PCR, while TCRdb's copy carries only in-frame clones and drops some. The sample has nearly 45,000 clones, about 86% seen once; the top ten hold about 2.5%. Sequenced material: CD4+ T cells from blood, taken 24 months after liver transplant. These receptors were taken from a human patient who received a liver transplant. Some T cells may originate from the graft donor.

The chain carries TRBV27 and TRBJ1-1, with D possibly matching TRBD1 (5 bases). This CDR3 has 13 residues. Trimming pared 5 bases from V and 6 bases from J, leaving 13 bases between. CDR1 is MNHEY and CDR2 is SMNVEV in the germline V gene (reference sequence). CDR3 residues: CASSPRQLSEAFF. For the CDR3, the DNA is TGTGCCAGCAGTCCCCGACAGCTCTCTGAAGCTTTCTTT.

This chain connects TRBV7-6 to TRBJ2-3; D call uncertain. There are 14 residues in the CDR3. Germline values: CDR1 SGHVS, CDR2 FNYEAQ. V was shortened by 9 bases and J by 6 bases, with 19 bases between the two germline ends. The CDR3 reads CASAPTAHADTQYF. The CDR3 DNA reads TGTGCCAGTGCTCCTACCGCCCACGCGGATACGCAGTATTTT. Full variable domain (remainder filled in from reference TRBV7-6 and TRBJ2-3): GAGVSQSPRYKVTKRGQDVALRCDPISGHVSLYWYRQALGQGPEFLTYFNYEAQQDKSGLPNDRFSAERPEGSISTLTIQRTEQRDSAMYRCASAPTAHADTQYFGPGTRLTVL.